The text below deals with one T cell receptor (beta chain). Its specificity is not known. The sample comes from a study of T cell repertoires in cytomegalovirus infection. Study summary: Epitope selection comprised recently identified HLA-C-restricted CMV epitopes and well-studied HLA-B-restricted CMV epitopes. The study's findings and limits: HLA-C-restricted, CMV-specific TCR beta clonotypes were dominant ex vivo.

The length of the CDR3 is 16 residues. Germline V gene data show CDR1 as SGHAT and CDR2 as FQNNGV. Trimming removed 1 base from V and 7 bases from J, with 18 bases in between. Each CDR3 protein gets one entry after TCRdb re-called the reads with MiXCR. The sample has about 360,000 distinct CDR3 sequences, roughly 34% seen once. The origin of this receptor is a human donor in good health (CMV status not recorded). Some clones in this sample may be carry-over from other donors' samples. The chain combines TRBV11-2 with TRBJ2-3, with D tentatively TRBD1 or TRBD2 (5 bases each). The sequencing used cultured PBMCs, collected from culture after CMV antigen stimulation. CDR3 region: CASSLALWDGVYTQYF. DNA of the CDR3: TGTGCCAGCAGCTTAGCGTTATGGGACGGAGTATATACGCAGTATTTT.